One TCR beta chain is described in this entry. The sample comes from a study of control samples from healthy donors and cancer patients. Unmatched junction bases numbered 12, after V lost 4 bases and J lost 4 bases. CDR1 and CDR2 from the germline V gene are LGHNA and YNFKEQ. The CDR3 spans 17 residues. The repertoire was sequenced with immunoSEQ multiplex PCR; TCRdb's copy has only in-frame clones and lacks some. The repertoire has some 120,000 clones, approximately 90% of them found once; the top ten carry 2.3%. The sequenced sample consisted of blood. The chain combines TRBV4-2 with TRBJ1-3; 8 bases map to TRBD1. This clonotype was obtained from a woman between 65 and 79 years old in good health. In DNA form, the CDR3 reads TGTGCCAGCAGCCCGGCTATAGGACAGGGTGCGGGAAACACCATATATTTT. Translation gives CASSPAIGQGAGNTIYF.